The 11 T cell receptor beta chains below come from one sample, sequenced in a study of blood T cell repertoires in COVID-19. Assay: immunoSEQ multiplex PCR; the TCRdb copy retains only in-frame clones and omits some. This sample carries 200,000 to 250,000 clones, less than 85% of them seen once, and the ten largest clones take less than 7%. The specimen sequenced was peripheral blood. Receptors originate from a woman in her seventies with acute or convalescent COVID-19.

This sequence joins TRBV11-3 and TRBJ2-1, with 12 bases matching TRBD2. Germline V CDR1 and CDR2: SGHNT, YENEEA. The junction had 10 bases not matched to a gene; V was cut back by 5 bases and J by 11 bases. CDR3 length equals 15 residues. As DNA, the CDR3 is TGTGCCAGCAGCGAAAGGACTAGCGGGACCGGGCAGCAGTTCTTC. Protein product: CASSERTSGTGQQFF. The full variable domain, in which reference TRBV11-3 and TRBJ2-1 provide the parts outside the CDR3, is EAGVVQSPRYKIIEKKQPVAFWCNPISGHNTLYWYLQNLGQGPELLIRYENEEAVDDSQLPKDRFSAERLKGVDSTLKIQPAELGDSAVYLCASSERTSGTGQQFFGPGTRLTVL.

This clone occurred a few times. Written as DNA, the CDR3 is TGTGCCAGCAGTTACGAGGCACTCCCGCGGGGCTATGGCTACACCTTC. Protein: CASSYEALPRGYGYTF. The chain recombines TRBV6-5 with TRBJ1-2; D not certain. Trimming removed 2 bases at V and 4 bases at J, with 17 bases between. Germline loops: CDR1 MNHEY, CDR2 SVGAGI. The length of the CDR3 is 16 residues.

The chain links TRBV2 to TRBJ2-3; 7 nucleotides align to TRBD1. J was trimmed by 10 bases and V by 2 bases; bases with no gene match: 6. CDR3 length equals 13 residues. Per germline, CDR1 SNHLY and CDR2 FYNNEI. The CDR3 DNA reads TGTGCCAGCAGTGAATTTAGGGACAGTGCGCAGTATTTT. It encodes CASSEFRDSAQYF.

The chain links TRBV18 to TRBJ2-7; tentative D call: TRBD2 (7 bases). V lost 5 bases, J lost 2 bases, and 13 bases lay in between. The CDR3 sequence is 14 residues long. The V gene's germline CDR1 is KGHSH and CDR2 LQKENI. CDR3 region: CASSTGGGAYEQYF. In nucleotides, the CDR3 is TGTGCCAGCTCAACCGGAGGGGGGGCCTACGAGCAGTACTTC.

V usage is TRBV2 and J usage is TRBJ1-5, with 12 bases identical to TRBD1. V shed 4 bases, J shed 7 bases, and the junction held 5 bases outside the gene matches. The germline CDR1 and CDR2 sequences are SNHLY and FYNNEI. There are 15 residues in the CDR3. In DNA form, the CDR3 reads TGTGCCAGCAGTGTAGGGACAGGGGGCGAGCAGCCCCAGCATTTT. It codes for CASSVGTGGEQPQHF.

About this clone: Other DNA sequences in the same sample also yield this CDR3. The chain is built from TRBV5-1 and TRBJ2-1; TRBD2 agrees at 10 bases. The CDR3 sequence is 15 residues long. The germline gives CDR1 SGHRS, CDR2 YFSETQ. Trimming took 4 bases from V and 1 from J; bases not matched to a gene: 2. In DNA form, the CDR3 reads TGCGCCAGCAGCCCGGGACTAGCGTCCTACAATGAGCAGTTCTTC. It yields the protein CASSPGLASYNEQFF.

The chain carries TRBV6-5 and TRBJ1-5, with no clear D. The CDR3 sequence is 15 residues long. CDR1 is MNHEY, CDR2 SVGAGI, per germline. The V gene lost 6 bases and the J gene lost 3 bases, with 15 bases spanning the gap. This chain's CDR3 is CASSRNRDLNQPQHF. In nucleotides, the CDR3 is TGTGCCAGCAGCCGAAACAGAGACCTCAATCAGCCCCAGCATTTT.

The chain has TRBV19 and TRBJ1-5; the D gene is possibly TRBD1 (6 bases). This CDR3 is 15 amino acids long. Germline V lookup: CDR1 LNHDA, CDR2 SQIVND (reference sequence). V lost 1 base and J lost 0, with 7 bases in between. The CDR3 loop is CASSIGTVSNQPQHF. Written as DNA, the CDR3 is TGTGCCAGTAGTATAGGGACAGTTAGCAATCAGCCCCAGCATTTT.

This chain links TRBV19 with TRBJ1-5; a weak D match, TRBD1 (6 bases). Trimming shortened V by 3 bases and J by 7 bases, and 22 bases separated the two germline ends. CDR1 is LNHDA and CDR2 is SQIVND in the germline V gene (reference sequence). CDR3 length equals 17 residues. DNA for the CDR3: TGTGCCAGTAGTATCGGTTTGGGTCAGGGGCGCGGCCAGCCCCAGCATTTT. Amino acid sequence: CASSIGLGQGRGQPQHF.

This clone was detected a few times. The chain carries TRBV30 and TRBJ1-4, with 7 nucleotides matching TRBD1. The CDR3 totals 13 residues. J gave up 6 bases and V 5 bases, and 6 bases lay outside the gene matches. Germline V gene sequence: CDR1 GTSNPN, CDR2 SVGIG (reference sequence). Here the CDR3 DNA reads TGTGCCTGGCCGGACAGGCATTATGAAAAACTGTTTTTT. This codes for CAWPDRHYEKLFF. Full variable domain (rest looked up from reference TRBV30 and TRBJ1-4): SQTIHQWPATLVQPVGSPLSLECTVEGTSNPNLYWYRQAAGRGLQLLFYSVGIGQISSEVPQNLSASRPQDRQFILSSKKLLLSDSGFYLCAWPDRHYEKLFFGSGTQLSVL.

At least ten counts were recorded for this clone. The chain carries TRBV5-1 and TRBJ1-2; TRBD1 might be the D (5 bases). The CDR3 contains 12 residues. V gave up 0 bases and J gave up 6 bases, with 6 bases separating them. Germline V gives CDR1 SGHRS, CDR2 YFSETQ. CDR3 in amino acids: CASSLEGNGYTF. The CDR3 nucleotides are TGCGCCAGCAGCTTGGAGGGGAATGGCTACACCTTC.